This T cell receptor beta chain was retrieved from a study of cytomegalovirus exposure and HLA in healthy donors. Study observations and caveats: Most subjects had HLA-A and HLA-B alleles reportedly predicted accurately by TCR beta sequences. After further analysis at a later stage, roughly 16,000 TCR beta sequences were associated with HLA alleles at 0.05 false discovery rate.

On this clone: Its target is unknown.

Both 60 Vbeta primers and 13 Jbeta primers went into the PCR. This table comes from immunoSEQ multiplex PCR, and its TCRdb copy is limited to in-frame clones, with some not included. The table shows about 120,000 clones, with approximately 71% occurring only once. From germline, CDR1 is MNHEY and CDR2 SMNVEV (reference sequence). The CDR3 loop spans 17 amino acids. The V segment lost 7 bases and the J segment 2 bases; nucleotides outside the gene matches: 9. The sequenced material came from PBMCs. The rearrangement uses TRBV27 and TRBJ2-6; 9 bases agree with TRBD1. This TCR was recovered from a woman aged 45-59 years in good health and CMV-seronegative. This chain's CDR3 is CASTPGQGSPGANVLTF. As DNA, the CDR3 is TGTGCCAGCACCCCGGGACAGGGCTCACCTGGGGCCAACGTCCTGACTTTC.